Below, 31 T cell receptor beta chains from the same sample are listed, as sequenced in a study of T cells expressing NK-cell markers (dated by TCRdb to about 2020). Libraries were constructed by 5' RACE. Sequencing was performed on an Illumina HiSeq 2000. TCRdb reprocessed the sequencing reads and holds a single record per CDR3 protein sequence, with no DNA. The sample's own table lists 500,000 to 600,000 distinct CDR3 sequences. The ten largest make up approximately 3.6% of the sample. What was sequenced was blood T cells: a sorted CD56 or NKG2C T cell subset, CD4+ or CD8+ T cells, or bulk PBMC T cells (not recorded which). The receptors shown here come from a man between 18 and 35 years old in good health. Donor details come from another sample of the same person, matched by shared clones.

This rearrangement joins TRBV9 to TRBJ2-2. This CDR3 contains 15 residues. CDR1 is SGDLS and CDR2 is YYNGEE in the germline V gene. The CDR3 sequence: CASSASRVDTGELFF.

The rearrangement links TRBV7-2 to TRBJ2-5; the TRBD1 assignment by TCRdb is unverifiable without DNA. The CDR3 runs 15 residues. The germline V gene has CDR1 SGHTA and CDR2 FQGNSA. CDR3 amino acids: CASSHPPGGKETQYF.

The chain couples TRBV7-3 to TRBJ2-3; TCRdb returns TRBD2, unconfirmable since there is no DNA. The germline V gene has CDR1 SGHTA and CDR2 FQGTGA. The CDR3 extends over 17 amino acids. The CDR3: CASSLTGLATSTDTQYF. The entire variable domain, with the rest obtained from reference TRBV7-3 and TRBJ2-3, is as follows: GAGVSQTPSNKVTEKGKYVELRCDPISGHTALYWYRQSLGQGPEFLIYFQGTGAADDSGLPNDRFFAVRPEGSVSTLKIQRTERGDSAVYLCASSLTGLATSTDTQYFGPGTRLTVL.

V and J are TRBV5-1 and TRBJ2-3; the D gene TCRdb calls, TRBD1, cannot be checked with no DNA. Germline loops: CDR1 SGHRS, CDR2 YFSETQ. The CDR3 is 15 amino acids. The CDR3 spells CASSRRGAGTDTQYF.

This chain joins TRBV15 and TRBJ1-5. Germline V gene data show CDR1 as LNHNV and CDR2 as YYDKDF (reference sequence). The CDR3 runs to 14 residues. The CDR3 reads CATRVGVSNQPQHF.

The rearrangement joins TRBV29-1 to TRBJ2-1. The CDR3 is 13 amino acids. Germline-derived CDR1 and CDR2 are SQVTM and ANQGSEA. CDR3 loop: CSVDEVSDNEQFF.

This chain connects TRBV7-2 to TRBJ2-4; TCRdb gives TRBD1 as the D gene, but with no DNA this cannot be confirmed. CDR3 length: 16 amino acids. Germline CDR1 and CDR2: SGHTA and FQGNSA. The CDR3 region is CASTARGPGAKNIQYF.

The genes are TRBV24-1 and TRBJ2-3; TCRdb returns TRBD1, unconfirmable since there is no DNA. The CDR3 covers 13 residues. Germline V CDR1 and CDR2: KGHDR, SFDVKD. The CDR3 protein is CATSLPGTDTQYF.

The chain carries TRBV20-1 and TRBJ2-1; as DNA is missing, the TRBD1 call by TCRdb cannot be tested. The germline CDR1 and CDR2 sequences are DFQATT and SNEGSKA (reference sequence). The length of the CDR3 is 11 residues. CDR3 in amino acids: CSARVRDSLFF.

The chain employs TRBV30 and TRBJ2-1; TCRdb proposes TRBD1, but this gene call is untestable without DNA. Germline V CDR1 and CDR2: GTSNPN, SVGIG (reference sequence). CDR3 length equals 15 residues. The CDR3 is CAWSVGLRGHNEQFF.

V gene TRBV7-9 combines with J gene TRBJ2-1; TCRdb lists TRBD1, though no DNA is available to test this call. Per germline, CDR1 SEHNR and CDR2 FQNEAQ (reference sequence). CDR3 length equals 14 residues. This chain's CDR3 is CASSLSGVDNEQFF.

The chain has TRBV12-3 or TRBV12-4 and TRBJ2-3. The CDR3 is 11 amino acids. The CDR3 protein is CASSVSDTQYF.

The chain joins TRBV20-1 to TRBJ2-7; TCRdb picks TRBD1, but there is no DNA to check that call. Germline CDR1 DFQATT, CDR2 SNEGSKA (reference sequence). The CDR3 has 15 amino acids. This CDR3 reads CSALNRDRGLYEQYF.

This sequence joins TRBV12-3 or TRBV12-4 and TRBJ1-1; TCRdb calls TRBD1, which cannot be checked without DNA. The CDR3 has 14 residues. The CDR3 sequence is CASTLKARNTEAFF.

The CDR3 is CASTHGGQTYEQYF. The chain uses TRBV7-2 and TRBJ2-7; TCRdb selects TRBD1, and the lack of DNA leaves this call unchecked. The CDR3 consists of 14 residues. Germline lookup yields CDR1 SGHTA and CDR2 FQGNSA.

The chain is built from TRBV5-5 and TRBJ1-1. The CDR3 covers 15 residues. Germline V CDR1 and CDR2: SGHKS, YYEKEE (reference sequence). Here the CDR3 reads CASSANGRPNTEAFF.

The chain uses TRBV10-3 and TRBJ1-2; TCRdb reports TRBD1, a call that lacks DNA to check it against. Germline V gene data show CDR1 as ENHRY and CDR2 as SYGVKD. CDR3 size: 13 residues. CDR3 region: CATLGGQNYGYTF.

The chain couples TRBV5-1 to TRBJ2-7; the TRBD1 assignment by TCRdb is unverifiable without DNA. CDR1 is SGHRS, CDR2 YFSETQ, per germline. This CDR3 has 14 residues. The CDR3: CASSLRQGLIEQYF.

The rearrangement uses TRBV6-2 or TRBV6-3 and TRBJ2-2. From germline, CDR1 is MNHEY and CDR2 SVGEGT. The CDR3 is made up of 14 amino acids. CDR3 amino acids: CASSITANTGELFF.

The rearrangement uses TRBV18 and TRBJ2-7; TCRdb's assignment of TRBD1 cannot be checked, as there is no DNA. This CDR3 comprises 14 residues. The germline gives CDR1 KGHSH, CDR2 LQKENI. The CDR3 spells CASSPDETDYEQYF.

V gene TRBV7-9 combines with J gene TRBJ1-1; checking the TCRdb D call of TRBD1 is not possible without DNA. Germline-derived CDR1 and CDR2 are SEHNR and FQNEAQ (reference sequence). This CDR3 contains 13 residues. CDR3 in amino acids: CASTLTGGTEAFF.

V is TRBV12-3 or TRBV12-4 and J is TRBJ2-1; TCRdb calls TRBD1, which cannot be checked without DNA. The CDR3 has 15 amino acids. CDR3: CASSFRDRGDNEQFF.

V and J are TRBV6-1 and TRBJ2-7; TCRdb reports TRBD1, a call that lacks DNA to check it against. Germline V gene lookup returns CDR1 MNHNS and CDR2 SASEGT. The CDR3 sequence is 14 residues long. Here the CDR3 reads CASSEEGGTYEQYF.

The chain is built from TRBV15 and TRBJ1-4; TCRdb returns TRBD1, unconfirmable since there is no DNA. The CDR3 is made up of 15 amino acids. Germline CDR1 reads LNHNV; CDR2 reads YYDKDF (reference sequence). The CDR3 is CATSQHGQSNEKLFF.

V is TRBV10-3 and J is TRBJ2-5; checking the TCRdb D call of TRBD1 is not possible without DNA. This CDR3 is built from 14 residues. Germline CDR1 and CDR2: ENHRY and SYGVKD. CDR3 amino acids: CAISRTGLEETQYF.

The V gene is TRBV5-1, the J gene TRBJ2-3; absent DNA, TCRdb's TRBD2 call cannot be checked. The CDR3 runs 16 residues. Germline CDR1 reads SGHRS; CDR2 reads YFSETQ. The CDR3 sequence is CASSSGLAVGVDTQYF.

The chain combines TRBV6-1 with TRBJ2-2. This CDR3 contains 14 residues. Germline-derived CDR1 and CDR2 are MNHNS and SASEGT. CDR3 in amino acids: CASTPTGIPGELFF.

The chain couples TRBV28 to TRBJ2-3; TCRdb's assignment of TRBD2 cannot be checked, as there is no DNA. The V gene's germline CDR1 is MDHEN and CDR2 SYDVKM. The CDR3 spans 13 residues. The chain's CDR3 is CASCLAGVNTQYF.

The chain links TRBV3-1 to TRBJ2-5. The CDR3 consists of 14 residues. From germline, CDR1 is LGHDT and CDR2 YNNKEL (reference sequence). CDR3 residues: CASSQRNSRRTQYF.

V and J are TRBV27 and TRBJ2-7; the TCRdb D gene call, TRBD2, has no DNA to confirm it. This CDR3 region has 14 residues. Germline CDR1 is MNHEY and CDR2 is SMNVEV (reference sequence). CDR3 loop: CASSPGLKTYEQYF.

The genes are TRBV7-9 and TRBJ1-1; TCRdb names TRBD1, which stays unverified in the absence of DNA. This CDR3 spans 17 amino acids. The germline gives CDR1 SEHNR, CDR2 FQNEAQ (reference sequence). CDR3: CASSFVPGQGKNTEAFF.